Sequencing of this TCR beta chain was carried out in a study of early T cells in non-severe SARS-CoV-2 infection. Trimming cost V 6 bases and J 0 bases; bases outside gene matches: 11. Germline V gene lookup returns CDR1 SQVTM and CDR2 ANQGSEA. CDR3 length: 17 residues. Individual cDNA molecules were tagged with unique molecular identifiers. TCRdb ran MiXCR on the 5' RACE reads and lists one entry per CDR3 protein. The sample lists tens of thousands of distinct CDR3 sequences, roughly 12% occurring once. This clonotype has at least ten counts. J is TRBJ2-1 and V is TRBV29-1, with 10 bases matching TRBD2. The TCR was taken from an adult who was a healthcare worker with PCR-confirmed SARS-CoV-2 infection or an uninfected control (not recorded which). The specimen was whole blood. This CDR3 is CSVPSYPSGSSYNEQFF. The CDR3 nucleotides are TGCAGCGTCCCCTCTTACCCTAGCGGGAGCTCCTACAATGAGCAGTTCTTC.